This T cell receptor beta chain stems from a study of cytomegalovirus exposure and HLA in healthy donors. Study-wide results and caveats: Later analysis identified about 17,000 TCR beta sequences associated with HLA alleles, using a false discovery rate threshold of 0.05. An analysis done earlier found most TCR beta V segments productive about 90% or about 30% of the time. Cytomegalovirus status was reportedly diagnosed by the classifier with high sensitivity and specificity.

Use of 60 Vbeta and 13 Jbeta primers characterized the PCR. Libraries were prepared by immunoSEQ multiplex PCR; TCRdb keeps only in-frame clonotypes and omits some of them. Of 120,000 to 150,000 clones in the sample, around 75% were seen once. Comment on this clone: Its antigen is not identified.

The CDR3 totals 15 residues. Germline V lookup: CDR1 MNHNS, CDR2 SASEGT. The V end lost 5 bases, the J end lost 4 bases, and 15 bases lay between the germline ends. Material for sequencing was PBMCs. The chain joins TRBV6-1 to TRBJ1-3; maybe TRBD1 (6 bases). The receptor was isolated from a woman aged 25 to 45 in good health and CMV-seronegative. The CDR3 spells CASSPQGFSGNTIYF. CDR3 nucleotides: TGTGCCAGCAGTCCTCAGGGGTTCTCGGGAAACACCATATATTTT.